These 24 T cell receptor beta chains were sequenced from one sample in a study of T cell changes during pregnancy in multiple sclerosis. Sequenced by immunoSEQ multiplex PCR; TCRdb stores in-frame clones only, minus some. The repertoire consists of approximately 60,000 clones, with 90% to 95% occurring once and the leading ten covering 0.15% to 0.2%. Sequences were derived from CD4+ T cells from peripheral blood mononuclear cells, sampled in the second trimester of pregnancy. The source is a female donor with multiple sclerosis, enrolled in a pregnancy study.

The chain links TRBV4-2 to TRBJ1-2; D is possibly TRBD1 (5 bases). The CDR3 is 12 amino acids. CDR1 and CDR2 (germline): LGHNA, YNFKEQ. Trimming took off 4 bases at V and 8 bases at J, with 11 bases between the two ends. CDR3 protein: CASSPGYQGYTF. CDR3 bases: TGTGCCAGCAGCCCAGGGTATCAAGGCTACACCTTC.

V is TRBV5-4 and J is TRBJ2-1, with a tentative D call TRBD1 (6 bases). Germline CDR1 reads SGHNT; CDR2 reads YYREEE (reference sequence). The V end was cut by 0 bases, the J end by 3 bases, with 10 bases between. CDR3 size: 15 residues. Here the CDR3 DNA reads TGTGCCAGCAGCTTGGACAGGGAAGTCTACAATGAGCAGTTCTTC. Translated, it gives CASSLDREVYNEQFF.

The gene calls are TRBV6-6 and TRBJ1-5, with D perhaps TRBD1 (5 bases). V was shortened by 2 bases and J by 7 bases, with 12 bases between the two germline ends. The CDR3 contains 14 residues. CDR1 MNHNY and CDR2 SVGAGI come from the germline V gene (reference sequence). CDR3 in DNA: TGTGCCAGCAGTTACGGGTGGGGCGAGCAGCCCCAGCATTTT. This codes for CASSYGWGEQPQHF.

V and J are TRBV28 and TRBJ1-5; D is undetermined. The CDR3 consists of 16 residues. CDR1 is MDHEN and CDR2 is SYDVKM in the germline V gene. Trimming removed 2 bases at V and 11 bases at J, with 22 bases between. CDR3 loop: CASSLKRARGRRTQHF. CDR3 bases: TGTGCCAGCAGTTTAAAGAGGGCCCGGGGTCGGAGGACCCAGCATTTT.

This clone was recorded only once. This chain joins TRBV19 and TRBJ1-5; maybe TRBD1 (6 bases). Germline assignment: CDR1 LNHDA and CDR2 SQIVND (reference sequence). There are 15 residues in the CDR3. Trimming removed 3 bases at V and 8 bases at J, with 17 bases between. CDR3 residues: CASSISHGGREPQHF. The CDR3 DNA reads TGTGCCAGTAGTATTTCCCATGGGGGCAGGGAGCCCCAGCATTTT. Looking up the rest from reference TRBV19 and TRBJ1-5 gives the full variable domain: DGGITQSPKYLFRKEGQNVTLSCEQNLNHDAMYWYRQDPGQGLRLIYYSQIVNDFQKGDIAEGYSVSREKKESFPLTVTSAQKNPTAFYLCASSISHGGREPQHFGDGTRLSIL.

This sequence joins TRBV30 and TRBJ2-1, with D possibly being TRBD2 (6 bases). The germline V and J ends were trimmed by 6 bases and 1 base, with 16 bases remaining between them. The germline CDR1 and CDR2 sequences are GTSNPN and SVGIG (reference sequence). This CDR3 is 15 amino acids long. The CDR3 DNA reads as TGTGCCTGCCGGGGCGGGAAGGGGTCCTACAATGAGCAGTTCTTC. Translation gives CACRGGKGSYNEQFF.

The V gene is TRBV23-1, the J gene TRBJ1-2; tentative D call: TRBD1 (5 bases). TRBV23-1 is assigned to the ORF class and has an uncertain function. V lost 5 bases, J lost 4 bases, and 11 bases lay in between. The CDR3 has 13 residues. In DNA form, the CDR3 reads TGCGCCAGCAGTGGCAGGGTCATCTATGGCTACACCTTC. This codes for CASSGRVIYGYTF.

V usage is TRBV7-2 and J usage is TRBJ2-1; 10 bases align to TRBD2. V was clipped by 4 bases and J by 9 bases; unmatched bases: 9. The length of the CDR3 is 15 residues. CDR1 is SGHTA and CDR2 is FQGNSA in the germline V gene. Here the CDR3 DNA reads TGTGCCAGCAGCTCCGGGCTAGCGGGAGCTATTGAGCAGTTCTTC. It is translated as CASSSGLAGAIEQFF.

The rearrangement links TRBV6-5 to TRBJ2-5; 8 nucleotides line up with TRBD1. Germline V lookup: CDR1 MNHEY, CDR2 SVGAGI. With 7 bases clipped from V and 2 bases from J, the junction kept 9 bases outside the gene matches. The CDR3 has 15 amino acids. This CDR3 is CASTPGTGPQETQYF. The CDR3 DNA sequence: TGTGCCAGCACCCCAGGGACAGGCCCTCAAGAGACCCAGTACTTC.

V is TRBV9 and J is TRBJ1-2; no clear D. The CDR3 extends over 14 amino acids. Germline CDR1 is SGDLS and CDR2 is YYNGEE. V was clipped by 0 bases and J by 4 bases, with 10 bases between them. The CDR3 DNA sequence: TGTGCCAGCAGCGTAGATGTCACTGCCTATGGCTACACCTTC. Protein sequence: CASSVDVTAYGYTF.

The chain carries TRBV28 and TRBJ1-5; tentative D call: TRBD1 (6 bases). This CDR3 comprises 15 residues. The V gene's germline CDR1 is MDHEN and CDR2 SYDVKM. V lost 4 bases and J lost 0, with 10 bases in between. The CDR3, as DNA: TGTGCCAGCAGTTCGCCAGGGGTTAGCAATCAGCCCCAGCATTTT. This codes for CASSSPGVSNQPQHF.

The CDR3 region has the DNA TGTGCCAGCAGCGGCGGGATAGCCAAAAACATTCAGTACTTC. Its protein product is CASSGGIAKNIQYF. V usage is TRBV5-6 and J usage is TRBJ2-4; TRBD2 is a possible D gene (6 bases). The ends were cut back, 4 bases at V and 0 bases at J, with 8 bases in the middle. Per the germline V gene, CDR1 is SGHDT and CDR2 is YYEEEE. The CDR3 contains 14 residues.

The chain carries TRBV6-1 and TRBJ2-2, with 8 nucleotides matching TRBD1. This CDR3 has 14 residues. Per germline, CDR1 MNHNS and CDR2 SASEGT. After removal of 7 bases from V and 3 bases from J, the junction contained 4 bases not matched to a gene. In DNA, the CDR3 is TGTGCCAGCACCGGACAGGGATACACCGGGGAGCTGTTTTTT. Translation: CASTGQGYTGELFF.

In DNA, the CDR3 is TGTGCCTGGAGTAGATCGACTGATAGATATGGCTACACCTTC. Translation: CAWSRSTDRYGYTF. The chain carries TRBV30 and TRBJ1-2; D not resolved. The CDR3 spans 14 residues. CDR1 GTSNPN and CDR2 SVGIG come from the germline V gene (reference sequence). V was clipped by 2 bases and J by 5 bases, with 15 bases between them.

The rearrangement joins TRBV6-1 to TRBJ2-1; a weak D match, TRBD1 (5 bases). This CDR3 comprises 14 residues. CDR1 and CDR2 (germline): MNHNS, SASEGT. V lost 5 bases to trimming and J lost 6 bases, with 14 bases between them. The CDR3 DNA reads TGTGCCAGCAGTCTGGGGCTCGCCCCCAATGAGCAGTTCTTC. It codes for CASSLGLAPNEQFF.

The chain carries TRBV7-9 and TRBJ2-1; 13 bases match TRBD2. J lost 8 bases, V lost 5 bases, and 9 bases had no gene match. Germline V lookup: CDR1 SEHNR, CDR2 FQNEAQ (reference sequence). The CDR3 has 16 amino acids. The CDR3 spells CASSRRGLAGSDEQFF. The DNA for the CDR3 is TGTGCCAGCAGCCGGCGGGGACTAGCGGGATCGGATGAGCAGTTCTTC.

This clone appeared a single time. The chain uses TRBV9 and TRBJ2-2; 7 nucleotides align to TRBD2. The germline gives CDR1 SGDLS, CDR2 YYNGEE. The length of the CDR3 is 16 residues. V trimming: 4 bases; J trimming: 1 base; junction bases outside the gene matches: 7. The CDR3: CASSPRVAGNTGELFF. The CDR3 DNA reads TGTGCCAGCAGCCCCCGGGTAGCGGGGAACACCGGGGAGCTGTTTTTT.

The gene calls are TRBV2 and TRBJ2-5; 7 bases fit TRBD1. The length of the CDR3 is 15 residues. Germline lookup yields CDR1 SNHLY and CDR2 FYNNEI. With V trimmed by 7 bases and J by 0 bases, 8 bases remained unmatched. The CDR3 nucleotides read TGTGCCAGCAAAGGGGTCAGGGGGTACCAAGAGACCCAGTACTTC. Protein product: CASKGVRGYQETQYF.

V is TRBV29-1 and J is TRBJ2-5; 9 bases are a match to TRBD1. Germline CDR1 is SQVTM and CDR2 is ANQGSEA. J was trimmed by 5 bases and V by 3 bases; bases with no gene match: 10. The CDR3 totals 15 residues. The CDR3 spells CSVEVGQGSGETQYF. The CDR3 DNA reads TGCAGCGTTGAGGTCGGACAGGGGAGTGGGGAGACCCAGTACTTC.

This chain links TRBV7-3 with TRBJ1-1, with 7 bases aligning to TRBD1. This CDR3 is 14 amino acids long. With 5 bases clipped from V and 0 bases from J, the junction kept 3 bases outside the gene matches. Germline assignment: CDR1 SGHTA and CDR2 FQGTGA. CDR3 sequence (DNA): TGTGCCAGCAGCCTGGGACAGATGAACACTGAAGCTTTCTTT. Translating it yields CASSLGQMNTEAFF.

The V and J genes are TRBV5-1 and TRBJ1-4; 7 positions match TRBD1. The CDR3 sequence is 15 residues long. The ends lost 4 bases at V and 4 bases at J; junction bases unmatched: 7. CDR1 and CDR2 from the germline V gene are SGHRS and YFSETQ. The CDR3 sequence is CASSTQGGVNEKLFF. CDR3 coding DNA: TGCGCCAGCAGCACCCAGGGGGGAGTTAATGAAAAACTGTTTTTT.

V usage is TRBV19 and J usage is TRBJ1-1; D not resolved. The V gene's germline CDR1 is LNHDA and CDR2 SQIVND (reference sequence). V lost 3 bases and J 6 bases, leaving 14 bases between the germline ends. This CDR3 region has 14 residues. The CDR3 DNA sequence: TGTGCCAGTAGTATGGTAGGTACAGTGTCTGAAGCTTTCTTT. The encoded protein is CASSMVGTVSEAFF.

The gene calls are TRBV7-9 and TRBJ2-7; 7 bases agree with TRBD1. Germline CDR1 is SEHNR and CDR2 is FQNEAQ (reference sequence). V lost 4 bases to trimming and J lost 3 bases; unmatched junction nucleotides: 3. The length of the CDR3 is 13 residues. As DNA, the CDR3 is TGTGCCAGCAGCTCCACAGGGGTCTACGAGCAGTACTTC. This translates into CASSSTGVYEQYF.

This clone is a singleton in its sample. The chain has TRBV2 and TRBJ2-5, with 7 bases identical to TRBD1. V was pared by 2 bases and J by 5 bases, with 11 bases of the junction left unmatched. CDR1 and CDR2 from the germline V gene are SNHLY and FYNNEI. The CDR3 is made up of 16 amino acids. The CDR3: CASSELARGSMETQYF. The DNA of the CDR3 is TGTGCCAGCAGTGAACTCGCCAGGGGGTCAATGGAGACCCAGTACTTC.